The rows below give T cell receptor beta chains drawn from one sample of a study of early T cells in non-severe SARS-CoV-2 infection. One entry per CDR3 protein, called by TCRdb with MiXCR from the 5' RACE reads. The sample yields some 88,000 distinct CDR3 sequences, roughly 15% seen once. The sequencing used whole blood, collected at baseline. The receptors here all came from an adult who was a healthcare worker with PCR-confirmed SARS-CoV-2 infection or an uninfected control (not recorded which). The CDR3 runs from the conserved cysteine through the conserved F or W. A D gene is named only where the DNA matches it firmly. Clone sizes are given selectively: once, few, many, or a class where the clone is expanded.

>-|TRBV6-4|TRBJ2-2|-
CASSDYTSPGELFF
TGTGCCAGCAGTGACTATACTAGTCCCGGGGAGCTGTTTTTT
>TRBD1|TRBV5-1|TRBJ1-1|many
CASSLDRGLTEAFF
TGCGCCAGCAGCCTCGACAGGGGCTTAACTGAAGCTTTCTTT
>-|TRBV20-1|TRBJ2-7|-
CSAPRGTSYEQYF
TGCAGTGCTCCCCGTGGCACCTCCTACGAGCAGTACTTC
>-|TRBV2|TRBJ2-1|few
CASSVGEQFF
TGTGCCAGCAGCGTGGGTGAGCAGTTCTTC
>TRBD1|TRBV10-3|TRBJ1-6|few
CAVGTDSSPLHF
TGTGCCGTCGGGACAGATAGTTCACCCCTCCACTTT
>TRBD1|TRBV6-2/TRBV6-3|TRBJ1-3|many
CATGQARNTIYF
TGTGCAACCGGACAGGCAAGGAACACCATATATTTT
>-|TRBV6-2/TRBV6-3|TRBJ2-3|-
CASSFDRGTQYF
TGTGCCAGCAGTTTCGACCGAGGTACGCAGTATTTT
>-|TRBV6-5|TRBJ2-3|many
CASSYSSSALTDTQYF
TGTGCCAGCAGTTACTCCTCCAGCGCTCTCACAGATACGCAGTATTTT
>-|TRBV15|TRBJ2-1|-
CATSLGGRVNNEQFF
TGTGCCACCAGCTTAGGGGGGCGGGTAAACAATGAGCAGTTCTTC
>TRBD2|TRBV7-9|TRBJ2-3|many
CASSLRGSGSPTDTQYF
TGTGCCAGCAGCTTACGGGGTAGCGGGAGCCCCACAGATACGCAGTATTTT
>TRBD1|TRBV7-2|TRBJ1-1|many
CASSPRTGRTEAFF
TGTGCCAGCAGCCCCAGGACAGGGAGGACTGAAGCTTTCTTT
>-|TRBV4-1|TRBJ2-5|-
CASSQGWGAGEETQYF
TGCGCCAGCAGCCAAGGGTGGGGAGCAGGGGAAGAGACCCAGTACTTC
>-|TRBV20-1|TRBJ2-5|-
CSASQLVEETQYF
TGCAGTGCTAGTCAGCTAGTGGAAGAGACCCAGTACTTC
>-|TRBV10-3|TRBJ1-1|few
CASRETSREVGTEAFF
TGTGCCTCCCGGGAGACGAGCAGGGAGGTTGGCACTGAAGCTTTCTTT
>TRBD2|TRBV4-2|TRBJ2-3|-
CASSQEIAGHTDTQYF
TGTGCTAGCAGCCAAGAGATAGCGGGCCACACAGATACGCAGTATTTT
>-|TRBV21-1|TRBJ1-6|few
CASSKSRDSPLHF
TGTGCCAGCAGCAAATCCAGGGATTCACCCCTCCACTTT
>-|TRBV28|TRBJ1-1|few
CASSLSGMNTEAFF
TGTGCCAGCAGTTTATCGGGTATGAACACTGAAGCTTTCTTT
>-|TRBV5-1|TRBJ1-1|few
CASSPTGRMNTEAFF
TGCGCCAGCAGCCCTACAGGGCGGATGAACACTGAAGCTTTCTTT
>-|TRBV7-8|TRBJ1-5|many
CASSFDTDQPQHF
TGTGCCAGCAGCTTTGACACAGATCAGCCCCAGCATTTT
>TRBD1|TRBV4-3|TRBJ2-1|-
CASSQGQGGYNEQFF
TGCGCCAGCAGCCAAGGACAGGGGGGTTACAATGAGCAGTTCTTC
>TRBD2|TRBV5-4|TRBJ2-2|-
CASSLEREIGGELFF
TGTGCCAGCAGCTTGGAGCGGGAGATAGGCGGGGAGCTGTTTTTT
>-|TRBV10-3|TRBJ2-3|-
CAITGTDTQYF
TGTGCCATCACCGGAACAGATACGCAGTATTTT
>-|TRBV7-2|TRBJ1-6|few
CASSPRNTLTGNNSPLHF
TGTGCCAGCAGCCCCCGAAACACGTTGACAGGAAATAATTCACCCCTCCACTTT